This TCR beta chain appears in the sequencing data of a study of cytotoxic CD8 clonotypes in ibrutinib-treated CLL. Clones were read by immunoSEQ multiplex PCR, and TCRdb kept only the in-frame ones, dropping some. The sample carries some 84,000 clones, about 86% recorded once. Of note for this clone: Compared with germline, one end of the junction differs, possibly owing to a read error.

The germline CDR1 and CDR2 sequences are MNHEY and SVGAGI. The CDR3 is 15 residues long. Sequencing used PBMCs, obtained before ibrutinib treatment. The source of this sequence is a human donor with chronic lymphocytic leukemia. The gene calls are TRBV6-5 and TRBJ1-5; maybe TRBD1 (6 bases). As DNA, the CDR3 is TGTGCCAGCAATTACTACAGGGATGGCAATCAGCCCCAGCATTTT. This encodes CASNYYRDGNQPQHF.